These T cell receptor beta chains were read from a single sample in a study of shared clonotypes between healthy human individuals. Libraries were prepared by immunoSEQ multiplex PCR; TCRdb keeps only in-frame clonotypes and omits some of them. The repertoire consists of over 2 million clones, with around 92% occurring once and the leading ten covering 0.37%. Sequencing used naive CD4+ T cells from PBMCs. The receptors come from a man between 18 and 29 years old in good health. Some clones in this sample may be carry-over from other donors' samples. The CDR3 runs from the conserved cysteine through the conserved F or W. The D gene is left open where the match is weak. Expanded clones are given a class, and other clones once, few, many or no size at all.

>.|11|TRBV30|.|TRBJ1-1
TGTGCCTGGAGTCAAACCGAGGAAGCTTTCTTT
CAWSQTEEAFF
>TRBD2|16|TRBV6-1|.|TRBJ2-5
TGTGCCAGCAGTGAAGCGGTCGGCCTAGCGGGAGAGACCCAGTACTTC
CASSEAVGLAGETQYF
>.|14|TRBV28|.|TRBJ2-3
TGTGCCAGCAAGGAGGGCCGCGGCACAGATACGCAGTATTTT
CASKEGRGTDTQYF
>.|14|TRBV6-1|.|TRBJ2-7
TGTGCCAGCAACACCCTAGGCGGAGACTACGAGCAGTACTTC
CASNTLGGDYEQYF
>TRBD1|15|TRBV5-1|.|TRBJ1-5
TGCGCCAGCGCCCTCTCGGGACAGGAGGATCAGCCCCAGCATTTT
CASALSGQEDQPQHF
>.|14|TRBV7-2|.|TRBJ1-3
TGTGCCAGCAGCTTGGAGTCTAATAGGAACACCATATATTTT
CASSLESNRNTIYF
>.|11|TRBV2|.|TRBJ2-7
TGTGCCAGCAGTGAGGGGGGCGAGCAGTACTTC
CASSEGGEQYF
>TRBD1|16|TRBV14|.|TRBJ2-6
TGTGCCAGCAGCCAAGATTTCGGACAGGTAGCCAACGTCCTGACTTTC
CASSQDFGQVANVLTF
>.|16|TRBV7-6|.|TRBJ1-1
TGTGCCAGCAGCCGTGAGGGTCCCGGGTGGAACACTGAAGCTTTCTTT
CASSREGPGWNTEAFF
>.|13|TRBV7-2|.|TRBJ2-7
TGTGCCAGCAGCTTTGGGGTCTCCTACGAGCAGTACTTC
CASSFGVSYEQYF
>.|15|TRBV7-7|.|TRBJ2-5
TGTGCCAGCAGCCCTGTGGGGAGTGCCGGGGGGACCCAGTACTTC
CASSPVGSAGGTQYF
>TRBD2|17|TRBV14|.|TRBJ2-3
TGTGCCAGCAGTCACCCTTGGACTAGCGGAAGCACAGATACGCAGTATTTT
CASSHPWTSGSTDTQYF
>TRBD1|16|TRBV10-3|.|TRBJ1-2
TGTGCCATCAGATCCGGGACAGTGGGTTCTATCTATGGCTACACCTTC
CAIRSGTVGSIYGYTF
>.|12|TRBV7-9|.|TRBJ1-1
TGTGCCAGCGGGGGTAGCAGCCCTGAAGCTTTCTTT
CASGGSSPEAFF
>.|13|TRBV4-2|few|TRBJ1-1
TGTGCCAGCAGCCAAGATCTGAACACTGAAGCTTTCTTT
CASSQDLNTEAFF
>.|14|TRBV4-3|once|TRBJ1-2
TGCGCCAGCAGCCAAGAGCGGGGTTCCTATGGCTACACCTTC
CASSQERGSYGYTF
>TRBD1|17|TRBV6-9|.|TRBJ1-1
TGTGCCAGCAGCCCAACTAGGTACAGGGGGGGTGCGGCTGAAGCTTTCTTT
CASSPTRYRGGAAEAFF
>.|14|TRBV15|.|TRBJ1-1
TGTGCCACCAGCGGGGGGGGAGTGGACACTGAAGCTTTCTTT
CATSGGGVDTEAFF
>.|16|TRBV7-3|.|TRBJ2-1
TGTGCCAGCAGCGAGGGGAACCCGGGATTCTACAATGAGCAGTTCTTC
CASSEGNPGFYNEQFF
>TRBD2|16|TRBV25-1|.|TRBJ2-1
TGTGCCAGCAGTGAGTCGGTAGCGGGGGCCTACAATGAGCAGTTCTTC
CASSESVAGAYNEQFF
>.|11|TRBV5-1|.|TRBJ2-3
TGCGCCAGCAGCACACGGGATACGCAGTATTTT
CASSTRDTQYF
>TRBD2|13|TRBV7-6|.|TRBJ2-5
TGTGCCGGTAGCGGGCGCTATCAAGAGACCCAGTACTTC
CAGSGRYQETQYF
>TRBD2|16|TRBV13|.|TRBJ2-7
TGTGCCAGCAGCCCGGGACTAGCTGATAGCTCCTACGAGCAGTACTTC
CASSPGLADSSYEQYF
>.|16|TRBV5-1|.|TRBJ2-7
TGCGCCAGCAGATCCCCCATGACCAGGCCGACCTACGAGCAGTACTTC
CASRSPMTRPTYEQYF
>.|14|TRBV7-9|.|TRBJ2-3
TGTGCCAGCAGCTTAAGGACAGAGTTAGATACGCAGTATTTT
CASSLRTELDTQYF
>.|15|TRBV28|.|TRBJ1-1
TGTGCCAGCAGCCCCTCTCCATTACCGAACACTGAAGCTTTCTTT
CASSPSPLPNTEAFF
>.|14|TRBV15|.|TRBJ2-3
TGTGCCACCAGCAGAGATCTTGGAGCAGATACGCAGTATTTT
CATSRDLGADTQYF
>TRBD2|15|TRBV5-1|.|TRBJ2-7
TGCGCCAGCAGCTTGCCTAGCGGGAGTACCTACGAGCAGTACTTC
CASSLPSGSTYEQYF
>.|19|TRBV28|.|TRBJ2-6
TGTGCCAGCAGTTTCGAGGACATACGAGACAACTCTGGGGCCAACGTCCTGACTTTC
CASSFEDIRDNSGANVLTF
>.|14|TRBV28|once|TRBJ1-4
TGTGCCAGCACCGGAGGGCAGGGCTATGAAAAACTGTTTTTT
CASTGGQGYEKLFF
>TRBD1|15|TRBV9|.|TRBJ2-5
TGTGCCAGCAGCGTACGAGGACAGGTAGTAGAGACCCAGTACTTC
CASSVRGQVVETQYF
>.|13|TRBV7-8|once|TRBJ2-5
TGTGCCAGCAGCTTAGCTACCGTAGGGACCCAGTACTTC
CASSLATVGTQYF
>.|14|TRBV5-1|.|TRBJ2-7
TGCGCCAGCAGCTTGCAAAAGGGGACCTACGAGCAGTACTTC
CASSLQKGTYEQYF
>TRBD2|15|TRBV18|.|TRBJ2-5
TGTGCCAGCTCACCCATACTAGCGGGAAGAAAGACCCAGTACTTC
CASSPILAGRKTQYF
>TRBD1|15|TRBV9|.|TRBJ1-2
TGTGCCAGCAGCGCTCACAGGGGCCCCACAGATGACTACACCTTC
CASSAHRGPTDDYTF
>.|14|TRBV29-1|.|TRBJ2-5
TGCAGCGTTGATGAGAGGGTGTACCAAGAGACCCAGTACTTC
CSVDERVYQETQYF
>.|11|TRBV28|.|TRBJ1-1
TGTGCCAGCAGTTTCAGAACTGAAGCTTTCTTT
CASSFRTEAFF
>TRBD1|14|TRBV28|few|TRBJ1-1
TGTGCCAGCAGTTTTAGGACAGGAGGCCTTGAAGCTTTCTTT
CASSFRTGGLEAFF
>.|15|TRBV4-1|.|TRBJ2-7
TGCGCCAGCAGCCAAGGGAGGCAGGGTTCCTACGAGCAGTACTTC
CASSQGRQGSYEQYF
>.|14|TRBV28|.|TRBJ1-5
TGTGCCAGCAGATCAGGGGTTAGCAATCAGCCCCAGCATTTT
CASRSGVSNQPQHF
>.|15|TRBV5-1|.|TRBJ1-2
TGCGCCAGCAGCTTGGCCGGTTTGGGAGTCGCTGGCTACACCTTC
CASSLAGLGVAGYTF
>.|14|TRBV2|.|TRBJ2-7
TGTGCCAGCAGTCGAGTAGTGGCGCGGTACGAGCAGTACTTC
CASSRVVARYEQYF
>.|12|TRBV28|.|TRBJ2-7
TGTGCCAGCAGTTTAAGACAGGACGGGCAGTACTTC
CASSLRQDGQYF
>.|16|TRBV27|.|TRBJ2-2
TGTGCCAGCAGTTTCCCCCAGGGTATCTCCACCGGGGAGCTGTTTTTT
CASSFPQGISTGELFF
>TRBD2|16|TRBV7-2|.|TRBJ2-3
TGTGCCAGCAGCTTAGGGTTGGGACTAGTCTCAGATACGCAGTATTTT
CASSLGLGLVSDTQYF
>.|17|TRBV28|once|TRBJ2-1
TGTGCCAGCAGTCCCTTAATTTACCCCGACTCCTACAATGAGCAGTTCTTC
CASSPLIYPDSYNEQFF
>.|12|TRBV5-1|.|TRBJ1-2
TGCGCCAGCAGCTTGGAACGGGTCCGCTACACCTTC
CASSLERVRYTF
>.|15|TRBV6-1|.|TRBJ1-2
TGTGCCAGCAGTGAAGCCTCGGACAGTTTTTGGGGCTACACCTTC
CASSEASDSFWGYTF